These 22 T cell receptor beta chains were sequenced from one sample in a study of glioma-infiltrating T cells. Amplification of TCR alpha and beta CDR3 regions from RNA used iRepertoire nested multiplex PCR. One entry per CDR3 protein, called by TCRdb with MiXCR from the multiplex PCR reads. This table holds about 380,000 distinct CDR3 sequences, less than 50% found once. Sequencing was done on a sample of glioma tissue, nonneoplastic brain tissue, or PBMCs (not recorded which). The receptors stem from a human donor with low-grade glioma or glioblastoma, undergoing nonglioma brain surgery, or in good health (not recorded which).

The sample holds a few counts of this clonotype. CDR3 nucleotide sequence: TGTGCCAGCAGCCTAAACGGAGAAACTGAAGCTTTCTTT. It encodes CASSLNGETEAFF. This chain joins TRBV7-2 and TRBJ1-1; D is ambiguous. The length of the CDR3 is 13 residues. The V end lost 5 bases, the J end lost 5 bases, and 12 bases lay between the germline ends. Germline V gene sequence: CDR1 SGHTA, CDR2 FQGNSA.

For the CDR3, the DNA is TGCAGTGCTTCACCGAGTCGGGAAGATACGCAGTATTTT. Amino acid sequence: CSASPSREDTQYF. V and J are TRBV20-1 and TRBJ2-3; possible D gene TRBD2, 5 bases. V was cut by 5 bases and J by 5 bases, with 14 bases left in between. Germline CDR1 and CDR2: DFQATT and SNEGSKA (reference sequence). This CDR3 is 13 amino acids long.

On this clonotype: This may stem from a read error, because a much larger clone lies one nucleotide away. The V call is TRBV6-5, the J call TRBJ2-3, with TRBD2 as a possible D gene (5 bases). Trimming removed 0 bases from V and 8 bases from J, with 15 bases in between. Germline V gene data show CDR1 as MNHEY and CDR2 as SVGAGI. The CDR3 is made up of 15 amino acids. CDR3 DNA sequence: TGTGCCAGCAGTTACTCGGGGATAGCGATGGGTACGCAGTATTTT. Its protein product is CASSYSGIAMGTQYF.

The sample holds many counts of this clonotype. This chain joins TRBV6-2 or TRBV6-3 and TRBJ2-1; 8 bases are a match to TRBD1. This CDR3 region has 16 residues. Germline V gene data show CDR1 as MNHEY and CDR2 as SVGEGT. V shed 7 bases and J 5 bases; nucleotides not matched to a gene: 13. Written as DNA, the CDR3 is TGTGCCAGCACTAATACCCATGAGACAGGGGACAATGAGCAGTTCTTC. Protein sequence: CASTNTHETGDNEQFF.

This clonotype was seen ten or more times. The chain couples TRBV27 to TRBJ1-3; D is undetermined. Per germline, CDR1 MNHEY and CDR2 SMNVEV (reference sequence). The V gene lost 2 bases and the J gene lost 0 bases, with 17 bases spanning the gap. CDR3 length equals 18 residues. The CDR3 DNA is TGTGCCAGCAGTTTACGCTATGGCCGGTCAAGCTCTGGAAACACCATATATTTT. Residues: CASSLRYGRSSSGNTIYF.

V usage is TRBV6-4 and J usage is TRBJ1-1; no clear D. Germline lookup yields CDR1 MRHNA and CDR2 SNTAGT. Trimming pared 0 bases from V and 7 bases from J, leaving 6 bases between. The CDR3 extends over 12 amino acids. The CDR3 DNA follows: TGTGCCAGCAGTGACTCGGGAGGTGAAGCTTTCTTT. It yields the protein CASSDSGGEAFF.

This clonotype was picked up a small number of times. The chain recombines TRBV7-9 with TRBJ2-6, with D unclear. The length of the CDR3 is 12 residues. Germline V gene lookup returns CDR1 SEHNR and CDR2 FQNEAQ (reference sequence). Trimming took off 0 bases at V and 11 bases at J, with 5 bases between the two ends. The CDR3 here is CASSLATDVLTF. The CDR3 DNA reads as TGTGCCAGCAGCTTAGCGACTGACGTCCTGACTTTC. The variable domain in full, with the rest retrieved from reference TRBV7-9 and TRBJ2-6, is DTGVSQNPRHKITKRGQNVTFRCDPISEHNRLYWYRQTLGQGPEFLTYFQNEAQLEKSRLLSDRFSAERPKGSFSTLEIQRTEQGDSAMYLCASSLATDVLTFGAGSRLTVL.

Comment on this clonotype: A much larger clone lies one base from this, so it may be a read error. This rearrangement joins TRBV28 to TRBJ1-1; 7 bases are shared with TRBD1. The V gene's germline CDR1 is MDHEN and CDR2 SYDVKM. The CDR3 covers 15 residues. This CDR3 reads CASTSDRSEDTEALF. Here the CDR3 DNA reads TGTGCCAGCACCTCGGACAGGAGCGAGGACACTGAAGCTCTCTTT.

This rearrangement joins TRBV20-1 to TRBJ1-2; D gene unclear. This CDR3 is 12 amino acids long. CDR1 is DFQATT, CDR2 SNEGSKA, per germline (reference sequence). Between the trimmed V and J ends, which lost 7 bases and 6 bases, there was a span of 15 bases. Written as DNA, the CDR3 is TGCAGTGAGCCGTCCAGAGGGAATGGCTACACCTTC. Translation: CSEPSRGNGYTF.

The sample holds a few counts of this clonotype. V is TRBV12-3 or TRBV12-4 and J is TRBJ1-1; D is perhaps TRBD1 (5 bases). The CDR3 consists of 17 residues. V was shortened by 5 bases and J by 7 bases, with 26 bases between the two germline ends. The DNA for the CDR3 is TGTGCCAGCAGTCCTAGACCGGGACGGTGGATTGTGAGTGAAGCTTTCTTT. This gives the protein CASSPRPGRWIVSEAFF.

A word on this clonotype: This clone may be a read error of a much larger clone one base away. The rearrangement uses TRBV6-2 or TRBV6-3 and TRBJ1-2; D is unclear. The germline CDR1 and CDR2 sequences are MNHEY and SVGEGT. The V gene lost 5 bases and the J gene lost 5 bases, with 15 bases spanning the gap. The CDR3 loop spans 14 amino acids. The CDR3 DNA sequence: TGTGCCAGCAGTGAAGGGTTAGGGATGTATGGCTACACCTTC. Its translation is CASSEGLGMYGYTF.

Many counts were recorded for this clonotype. This chain joins TRBV28 and TRBJ1-1; D uncertain. This CDR3 contains 14 residues. The V end lost 6 bases, the J end lost 3 bases, and 14 bases lay between the germline ends. Germline CDR1 and CDR2: MDHEN and SYDVKM. The CDR3 region is CASRLGGRDTEAFF. CDR3 DNA sequence: TGTGCCAGCAGACTGGGAGGACGAGACACTGAAGCTTTCTTT.

Of note for this clonotype: This sequence may be a read error, since a much larger clone differs from it by one base. This chain joins TRBV7-9 and TRBJ1-1; 7 bases map to TRBD1. This CDR3 comprises 14 residues. Germline V gene sequence: CDR1 SEHNR, CDR2 FQNEAQ (reference sequence). In DNA form, the CDR3 reads TGTGCCAGCAGCCCCGACAGGGTTGCGACTGGAGCTTTCTTT. This encodes CASSPDRVATGAFF.

This clonotype was counted between two and nine times. The gene calls are TRBV28 and TRBJ2-7; 10 nucleotides agree with TRBD1. Trimming at V came to 5 bases and at J to 5 bases, leaving 18 bases not matched to a gene. This CDR3 region has 18 residues. Germline assignment: CDR1 MDHEN and CDR2 SYDVKM. CDR3 sequence (DNA): TGTGCCAGCAGTCCGGGACAGGGGAGAACGAGCGGGAGCAACGAGCAGTACTTC. This sequence encodes CASSPGQGRTSGSNEQYF.

In its sample, this clonotype was seen many times. The rearrangement joins TRBV28 to TRBJ1-2, with D possibly matching TRBD1 (5 bases). Trimming stripped 3 bases from V and 3 bases from J, with 11 bases between. Per the germline V gene, CDR1 is MDHEN and CDR2 is SYDVKM. CDR3 length: 14 residues. CDR3 region: CASSLGREDYGYTF. The CDR3 DNA reads as TGTGCCAGCAGTTTGGGCAGGGAGGACTATGGCTACACCTTC.

The sample holds one count of this clonotype. The junction departs from germline at one end; a sequencing error may be responsible. The chain is built from TRBV28 and TRBJ2-7; 10 bases are shared with TRBD2. CDR3 length equals 14 residues. Germline CDR1 and CDR2: MDHEN and SYDVKM. The CDR3, as DNA: TGTGCCAGCAGACTACTAGCGGGGTCCTACGAGCAGTGCTTC. It codes for CASRLLAGSYEQCF.

The chain uses TRBV7-9 and TRBJ2-3; 9 positions match TRBD1. The CDR3 loop spans 17 amino acids. Losses at the gene ends were 3 bases for V and 5 bases for J; bases not matched to a gene: 12. Germline V gene lookup returns CDR1 SEHNR and CDR2 FQNEAQ (reference sequence). The CDR3 coding sequence is TGTGCCAGCAGCTTTATGGGGACAGGGCTTTTCGTAGATACGCAGTATTTT. Translation gives CASSFMGTGLFVDTQYF.

Remarks on this clonotype: This may be a read error: a much more frequent sequence differs by one nucleotide. V gene TRBV6-6 combines with J gene TRBJ1-2; perhaps TRBD1 as D (6 bases). The CDR3 has 13 amino acids. The V end was cut by 6 bases, the J end by 6 bases, with 14 bases between. Germline CDR1 reads MNHNY; CDR2 reads SVGAGI (reference sequence). The CDR3 DNA follows: TGTGCCAGCAGCCCACGGGCAGGGGATGGCTACACCTTC. Encoded protein: CASSPRAGDGYTF.

The rearrangement links TRBV7-2 to TRBJ2-7; no firm D call. This CDR3 region has 12 residues. The germline gives CDR1 SGHTA, CDR2 FQGNSA. V dropped 4 bases and J dropped 9 bases, with 13 bases sitting between them. As DNA, the CDR3 is TGTGCCAGCAGCTCCCCGGGCGCGGCGCAGTACTTC. Its translation is CASSSPGAAQYF.

In its sample, this clonotype was seen once. This sequence joins TRBV29-1 and TRBJ1-5; D is perhaps TRBD1 (6 bases). Trimming stripped 4 bases from V and 3 bases from J, with 10 bases between. The CDR3 contains 13 residues. Germline V gene sequence: CDR1 SQVTM, CDR2 ANQGSEA. CDR3 loop: CSVAQGLNQPQHF. CDR3 nucleotide sequence: TGCAGCGTTGCCCAGGGGCTCAATCAGCCCCAGCATTTT.

This clonotype was recorded at least ten times. V is TRBV27 and J is TRBJ2-7; D unresolved. The CDR3 contains 11 residues. Germline loops: CDR1 MNHEY, CDR2 SMNVEV (reference sequence). Trimming removed 4 bases from V and 6 bases from J, with 7 bases in between. The DNA for the CDR3 is TGTGCCAGCAGTTGGCTGGGCGAGCAGTACTTC. This sequence encodes CASSWLGEQYF.

The V gene is TRBV28, the J gene TRBJ2-2; D uncertain. Germline-derived CDR1 and CDR2 are MDHEN and SYDVKM. V was clipped by 7 bases and J by 4 bases, with 10 bases between them. The CDR3 length is 13 residues. The DNA for the CDR3 is TGTGCCAGCAATGGCGGCCGCACCGGGGAGCTGTTTTTT. The encoded protein is CASNGGRTGELFF.